The 7 T cell receptor beta chains presented below share a single source sample, sequenced in a study of response to subunit inactivated influenza vaccine. TCRdb redid the calling of the RT-PCR reads with MiXCR, one entry per CDR3 protein. Here the sample spans about 650,000 distinct CDR3 sequences, 15% to 19% being singletons. Sequencing was performed on PBMCs from blood, taken 11 to 12 days after vaccination. These receptors were taken from a man aged 50 to 59 who received an inactivated influenza vaccine.

In nucleotides, the CDR3 is TGCGCCAGCAGCCAAGATCGCCTAGCGGGTCCTGATTCCTACGAGCAGTACTTC. It specifies CASSQDRLAGPDSYEQYF. The chain uses TRBV4-3 and TRBJ2-7; 8 bases fit TRBD2. Trimming cost V 0 bases and J 1 base; bases outside gene matches: 11. The CDR3 length is 18 residues. The germline gives CDR1 LGHNA, CDR2 YSLEER.

The J gene is TRBJ2-2, the V gene TRBV28; D might be TRBD2 (6 bases). Germline V gene lookup returns CDR1 MDHEN and CDR2 SYDVKM. V was cut by 2 bases and J by 6 bases, with 16 bases left in between. CDR3 length: 16 amino acids. The CDR3 spells CASSLKPWGVAGELFF. For the CDR3, the DNA is TGTGCCAGCAGTTTAAAGCCCTGGGGGGTCGCCGGGGAGCTGTTTTTT. The full variable domain, rest sourced from reference TRBV28 and TRBJ2-2, is DVKVTQSSRYLVKRTGEKVFLECVQDMDHENMFWYRQDPGLGLRLIYFSYDVKMKEKGDIPEGYSVSREKKERFSLILESASTNQTSMYLCASSLKPWGVAGELFFGEGSRLTVL.

This clonotype was seen more than once but under ten times. V gene TRBV5-1 combines with J gene TRBJ2-5, with 9 bases lining up with TRBD1. The junction had 8 bases not matched to a gene; V was cut back by 4 bases and J by 4 bases. The CDR3 totals 15 residues. CDR1 and CDR2 (germline): SGHRS, YFSETQ. The CDR3 DNA is TGCGCCAGCAGCCTGGACAGGGGAGGCGGAGAGACCCAGTACTTC. The encoded protein is CASSLDRGGGETQYF.

This clonotype was seen only a few times. The chain recombines TRBV15 with TRBJ2-7; possibly TRBD1 for D (6 bases). V was shortened by 0 bases and J by 3 bases, with 9 bases between the two germline ends. Germline V gene lookup returns CDR1 LNHNV and CDR2 YYDKDF (reference sequence). This CDR3 is built from 14 residues. The CDR3 region is CATSRDTGNYEQYF. The CDR3 DNA reads as TGTGCCACCAGCAGAGATACAGGGAACTACGAGCAGTACTTC. The full variable domain, with the rest looked up from reference TRBV15 and TRBJ2-7, is DAMVIQNPRYQVTQFGKPVTLSCSQTLNHNVMYWYQQKSSQAPKLLFHYYDKDFNNEADTPDNFQSRRPNTSFCFLDIRSPGLGDTAMYLCATSRDTGNYEQYFGPGTRLTVT.

This clonotype was detected a few times. V gene TRBV5-1 combines with J gene TRBJ2-1; 11 bases match TRBD2. CDR1 and CDR2 (germline): SGHRS, YFSETQ. The length of the CDR3 is 15 residues. The V gene end was trimmed by 6 bases and the J gene end by 4 bases; junction bases not matched to a gene: 6. The CDR3 bases are TGCGCCAGCACAGTAGCGGGGGGGGTTTACAATGAGCAGTTCTTC. Protein: CASTVAGGVYNEQFF.

The table lists this clonotype with many counts. This chain joins TRBV28 and TRBJ2-7; no clear D. Germline V gives CDR1 MDHEN, CDR2 SYDVKM. V lost 6 bases and J 4 bases, leaving 13 bases between the germline ends. The CDR3 sequence is 13 residues long. The CDR3 spells CASSQGPTYEQYF. The CDR3 region has the DNA TGTGCCAGCAGCCAAGGCCCGACTTACGAGCAGTACTTC.

The rearrangement links TRBV5-6 to TRBJ2-3, with 12 bases identical to TRBD2. This CDR3 contains 16 residues. V lost 0 bases, J lost 7 bases, and 6 bases stayed unmatched. CDR1 is SGHDT, CDR2 YYEEEE, per germline. CDR3: CASSLGLAGVANTQYF. CDR3 DNA: TGTGCCAGCAGCTTGGGACTAGCGGGAGTTGCGAATACGCAGTATTTT.